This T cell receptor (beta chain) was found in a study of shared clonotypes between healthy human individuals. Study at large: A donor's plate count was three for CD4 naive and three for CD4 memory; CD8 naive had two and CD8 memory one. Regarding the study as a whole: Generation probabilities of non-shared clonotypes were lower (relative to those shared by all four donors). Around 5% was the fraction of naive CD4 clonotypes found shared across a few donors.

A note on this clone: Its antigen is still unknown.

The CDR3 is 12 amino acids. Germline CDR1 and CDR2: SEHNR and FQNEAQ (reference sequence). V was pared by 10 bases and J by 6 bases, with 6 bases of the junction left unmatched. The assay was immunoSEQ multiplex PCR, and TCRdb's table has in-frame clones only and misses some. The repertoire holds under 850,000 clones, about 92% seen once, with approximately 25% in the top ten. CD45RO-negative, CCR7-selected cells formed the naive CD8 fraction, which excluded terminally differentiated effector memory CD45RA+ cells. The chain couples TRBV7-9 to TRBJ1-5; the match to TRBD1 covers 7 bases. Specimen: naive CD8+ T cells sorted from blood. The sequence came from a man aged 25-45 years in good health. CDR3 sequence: CANRGSGQPQHF. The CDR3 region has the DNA TGTGCCAACAGGGGTTCGGGTCAGCCCCAGCATTTT.